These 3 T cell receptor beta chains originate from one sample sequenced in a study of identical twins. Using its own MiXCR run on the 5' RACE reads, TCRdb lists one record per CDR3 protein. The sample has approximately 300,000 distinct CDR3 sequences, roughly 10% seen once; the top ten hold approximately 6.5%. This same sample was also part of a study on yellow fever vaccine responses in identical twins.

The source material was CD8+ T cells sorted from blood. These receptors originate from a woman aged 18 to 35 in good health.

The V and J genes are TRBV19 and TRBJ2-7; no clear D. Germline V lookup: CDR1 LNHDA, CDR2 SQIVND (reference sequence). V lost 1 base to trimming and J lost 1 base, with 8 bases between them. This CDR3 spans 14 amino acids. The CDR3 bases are TGTGCCAGTAGTATAGTTGGTAATTCCTACGAGCAGTACTTC. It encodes CASSIVGNSYEQYF.

CDR3 sequence reads: CSVVGGLGADTQYF. The CDR3 nucleotides are TGCAGCGTTGTGGGAGGTCTGGGCGCAGATACGCAGTATTTT. V gene TRBV29-1 combines with J gene TRBJ2-3; a weak D match, TRBD2 (6 bases). Germline lookup yields CDR1 SQVTM and CDR2 ANQGSEA. This CDR3 has 14 amino acids. Deletions cut 4 bases from V and 4 bases from J, with 15 bases between.

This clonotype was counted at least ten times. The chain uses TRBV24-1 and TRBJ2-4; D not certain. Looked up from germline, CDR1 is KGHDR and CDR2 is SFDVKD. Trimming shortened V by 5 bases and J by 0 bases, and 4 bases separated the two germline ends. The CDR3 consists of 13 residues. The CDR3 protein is CATSGGAKNIQYF. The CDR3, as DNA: TGTGCCACCAGTGGTGGAGCCAAAAACATTCAGTACTTC.